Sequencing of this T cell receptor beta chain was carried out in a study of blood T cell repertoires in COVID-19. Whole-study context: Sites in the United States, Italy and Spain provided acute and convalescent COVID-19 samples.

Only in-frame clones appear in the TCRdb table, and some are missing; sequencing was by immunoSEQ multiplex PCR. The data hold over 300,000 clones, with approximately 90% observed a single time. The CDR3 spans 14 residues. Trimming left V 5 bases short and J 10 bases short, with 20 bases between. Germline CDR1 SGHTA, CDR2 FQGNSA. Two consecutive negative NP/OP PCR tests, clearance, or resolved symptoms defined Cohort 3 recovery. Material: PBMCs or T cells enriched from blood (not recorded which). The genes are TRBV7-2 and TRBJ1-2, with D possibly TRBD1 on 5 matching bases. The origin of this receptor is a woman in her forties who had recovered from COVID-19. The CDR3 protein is CASSAPQGGNVYTF. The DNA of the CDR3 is TGTGCCAGCAGCGCGCCGCAGGGAGGCAATGTCTACACCTTC. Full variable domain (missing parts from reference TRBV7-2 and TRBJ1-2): GAGVSQSPSNKVTEKGKDVELRCDPISGHTALYWYRQSLGQGLEFLIYFQGNSAPDKSGLPSDRFSAERTGGSVSTLTIQRTQQEDSAVYLCASSAPQGGNVYTFGSGTRLTVV.